Shown below are 4 T cell receptor beta chains from a single sample sequenced in a study of CD8 T cells in ankylosing spondylitis. TCRdb itself ran the 5' RACE reads through MiXCR, one entry per CDR3 protein. There are about 250,000 distinct CDR3 sequences in the sample; 20% to 30% occur only once, and less than 0.75% lies in the top ten. The sample was blood, either unsorted or a sorted T cell fraction (not recorded which). The receptors were sampled from a male donor with ankylosing spondylitis or in good health (not recorded which).

The chain combines TRBV20-1 with TRBJ1-6; no firm D call. This CDR3 has 13 amino acids. CDR1 DFQATT and CDR2 SNEGSKA come from the germline V gene (reference sequence). V lost 1 base and J lost 10, with 11 bases in between. CDR3 sequence: CSARVDKWSPLHF. The CDR3 DNA reads TGCAGTGCTAGAGTAGACAAATGGTCACCCCTCCACTTT.

This clonotype was counted many times. The chain joins TRBV18 to TRBJ1-1; perhaps TRBD1 as D (5 bases). The CDR3 is made up of 15 amino acids. Germline loops: CDR1 KGHSH, CDR2 LQKENI. V was trimmed by 2 bases and J by 0 bases, leaving 10 bases between them. The CDR3 here is CASSPSGSLNTEAFF. The CDR3 bases are TGTGCCAGCTCACCATCAGGGTCCCTGAACACTGAAGCTTTCTTT.

This clonotype was recorded a few times. The genes are TRBV12-3 or TRBV12-4 and TRBJ2-7, with 8 bases identical to TRBD1. The CDR3 has 12 residues. The J segment lost 6 bases and the V segment lost 6 bases, leaving 4 bases of the junction unmatched. The DNA of the CDR3 is TGTGCCAGCAGCAGGACAGGGCGCGAGCAGTACTTC. Translated: CASSRTGREQYF.

This clonotype was seen repeatedly, ten times or more. The genes are TRBV6-1 and TRBJ2-3; perhaps TRBD2 as D (6 bases). Germline-derived CDR1 and CDR2 are MNHNS and SASEGT. The CDR3 sequence is 13 residues long. The CDR3 DNA sequence: TGTGCTTCCGCAAGCAGCGGGACAGATACGCAGTATTTT. Its translation is CASASSGTDTQYF.